The 12 T cell receptor beta chains in this list originate from one sample, sequenced in a study of T-cell memory formation after mild COVID-19. TCRdb passed the 5' RACE reads through MiXCR, listing each CDR3 protein once. Among about half a million distinct CDR3 sequences listed, about 20% were seen once. The sample comprised PBMCs or a T cell subset sorted from them (not recorded which). The receptors stem from an adult woman who had mild COVID-19 (a few samples of this study predate the infection). Cell type and time point are not known.

CDR3 DNA: TGTGCCAGCAGCGTGGCTCGCTCATACAATGAGCAGTTCTTC. It yields the protein CASSVARSYNEQFF. The genes are TRBV9 and TRBJ2-1; D unresolved. Looked up from germline, CDR1 is SGDLS and CDR2 is YYNGEE. CDR3 length: 14 amino acids. V gave up 2 bases and J gave up 4 bases, with 10 bases separating them.

This clonotype has only a few counts. CDR3: CASSHDRTSGRSYEQYF. CDR3 in DNA: TGTGCCAGCAGCCATGATCGAACCTCGGGACGGTCCTACGAGCAGTACTTC. The V and J genes are TRBV16 and TRBJ2-7, with D tentatively TRBD1 or TRBD2 (5 bases each). The CDR3 covers 17 residues. Germline V lookup: CDR1 KGHSY, CDR2 FQNENV. With 3 bases removed from V and 1 base from J, the gap between germline ends came to 19 bases.

This clonotype was seen a handful of times. The chain carries TRBV7-2 and TRBJ2-6; D remains unclear. Germline V gene data show CDR1 as SGHTA and CDR2 as FQGNSA. Trimming removed 1 base at V and 0 bases at J, with 4 bases between. The CDR3 loop spans 15 amino acids. CDR3 bases: TGTGCCAGCAGCTTAGATCGCTCTGGGGCCAACGTCCTGACTTTC. This translates into CASSLDRSGANVLTF.

The chain joins TRBV6-5 to TRBJ1-2; D not certain. V gave up 0 bases and J gave up 4 bases, with 12 bases separating them. Germline loops: CDR1 MNHEY, CDR2 SVGAGI. This CDR3 comprises 15 residues. The CDR3 loop is CASSYSRQTFYGYTF. As DNA, the CDR3 is TGTGCCAGCAGTTACTCTAGGCAGACTTTCTATGGCTACACCTTC.

Worth noting for this clonotype: Compared with germline, one end of the junction differs, possibly owing to a read error. The chain joins TRBV7-2 to TRBJ2-3; D is perhaps TRBD2 (6 bases). The CDR3 spans 14 residues. From germline, CDR1 is SGHTA and CDR2 FQGNSA. CDR3 DNA: TGTGCCAGCAGCCAGACTAGGGGCACAGATACGCAGGATTTT. This codes for CASSQTRGTDTQDF. Drawing the rest from reference TRBV7-2 and TRBJ2-3, the complete variable domain is GAGVSQSPSNKVTEKGKDVELRCDPISGHTALYWYRQSLGQGLEFLIYFQGNSAPDKSGLPSDRFSAERTGGSVSTLTIQRTQQEDSAVYLCASSQTRGTDTQDFGPGTRLTVL.

The chain carries TRBV25-1 and TRBJ2-2; tentative D call: TRBD1 (6 bases). The CDR3 runs 16 residues. Germline CDR1 MGHDK, CDR2 SYGVNS. V lost 2 bases and J 1 base, leaving 11 bases between the germline ends. This CDR3 is CASSEQGQLNTGELFF. The CDR3 nucleotides are TGTGCCAGCAGTGAACAAGGACAGTTGAACACCGGGGAGCTGTTTTTT.

This clonotype came up a few times. The chain recombines TRBV9 with TRBJ2-1; D possibly corresponds to TRBD2 (5 bases). Germline-derived CDR1 and CDR2 are SGDLS and YYNGEE. The CDR3 sequence is 17 residues long. V shed 4 bases and J shed 2 bases, with 19 bases lying between them. The CDR3 DNA sequence: TGTGCCAGCAGCCCCGACATAGGAGGTCTCCCCTACAATGAGCAGTTCTTC. This sequence encodes CASSPDIGGLPYNEQFF.

This clonotype was found a few times. This chain uses TRBV7-9 with TRBJ2-1; D is uncertain. The V end lost 5 bases, the J end lost 7 bases, and 15 bases lay between the germline ends. This CDR3 spans 14 amino acids. CDR1 SEHNR and CDR2 FQNEAQ come from the germline V gene (reference sequence). The CDR3 DNA follows: TGTGCCAGCAGCCCACGTTCGTCGGCGAATGAGCAGTTCTTC. Translating gives CASSPRSSANEQFF.

This clonotype was picked up a small number of times. The chain recombines TRBV11-1 with TRBJ2-7, with TRBD2 identical over 7 bases. The V and J ends lost 4 bases and 3 bases, in that order; junction bases with no gene match: 12. This CDR3 has 16 amino acids. CDR1 is SGHAT, CDR2 FQDESV, per germline (reference sequence). This CDR3 is CASSYSALAVNYEQYF. CDR3 DNA: TGTGCCAGCAGCTATTCGGCTCTAGCGGTAAACTACGAGCAGTACTTC.

The chain links TRBV2 to TRBJ2-6; a weak D match, TRBD1 (6 bases). This CDR3 has 16 residues. V lost 4 bases and J lost 4, with 14 bases in between. CDR1 SNHLY and CDR2 FYNNEI come from the germline V gene. The CDR3 nucleotides are TGTGCCAGCAGTGTAACACCAGGGACAGGGGCCAACGTCCTGACTTTC. Translation gives CASSVTPGTGANVLTF.

This clonotype was seen a few times. V and J are TRBV4-1 and TRBJ2-7, with D unresolved. Germline V lookup: CDR1 MGHRA, CDR2 YSYEKL. CDR3 length: 14 residues. V lost 0 bases and J 6 bases, leaving 12 bases between the germline ends. CDR3 in DNA: TGCGCCAGCAGCCAAGATCGTTCGGGCGGCGAGCAGTACTTC. Translation: CASSQDRSGGEQYF.

This chain joins TRBV6-2 or TRBV6-3 and TRBJ1-2, with TRBD1 as a possible D gene (5 bases). This CDR3 comprises 12 residues. Trimming left V 0 bases short and J 13 bases short, with 12 bases between. CDR1 is MNHEY, CDR2 SVGEGT, per germline. CDR3 sequence reads: CASSYSGLAGTF. The CDR3 nucleotides are TGTGCCAGCAGTTACTCGGGACTCGCCGGCACCTTC.